The 15 T cell receptor beta chains presented below share a single source sample, sequenced in a study of blood T cell repertoires in COVID-19. Using immunoSEQ multiplex PCR, the repertoire was profiled, and TCRdb retains in-frame clones only, with some absent. The sample records about 200,000 clones, 85% being singletons. Sequencing input: peripheral blood. The origin of the receptors is a man between 60 and 70 years old with COVID-19, enrolled during active disease.

V is TRBV18 and J is TRBJ2-1, with D maybe TRBD2 (6 bases). CDR1 is KGHSH, CDR2 LQKENI, per germline. This CDR3 spans 13 amino acids. Deletions cut 3 bases from V and 6 bases from J, with 9 bases between. CDR3 in amino acids: CASSPRGSNEQFF. Written as DNA, the CDR3 is TGTGCCAGCTCACCCCGGGGGAGCAATGAGCAGTTCTTC.

The rearrangement joins TRBV2 to TRBJ2-7; 8 nucleotides match TRBD1. The J segment lost 1 base and the V segment lost 5 bases, leaving 10 bases of the junction unmatched. Germline assignment: CDR1 SNHLY and CDR2 FYNNEI. This CDR3 contains 16 residues. The DNA for the CDR3 is TGTGCCAGCAGTCTCCTACGGGACAGGCTTTCCTACGAGCAGTACTTC. Its protein is CASSLLRDRLSYEQYF.

The genes are TRBV5-1 and TRBJ1-1, with D maybe TRBD1 (5 bases). The CDR3 covers 13 residues. CDR1 is SGHRS, CDR2 YFSETQ, per germline. The V end was cut by 4 bases, the J end by 10 bases, with 17 bases between. CDR3 sequence reads: CASSPGGTQRAFF. For the CDR3, the DNA is TGCGCCAGCAGCCCGGGGGGGACTCAGAGAGCTTTCTTT. The full variable domain, completed using reference TRBV5-1 and TRBJ1-1, is KAGVTQTPRYLIKTRGQQVTLSCSPISGHRSVSWYQQTPGQGLQFLFEYFSETQRNKGNFPGRFSGRQFSNSRSEMNVSTLELGDSALYLCASSPGGTQRAFFGQGTRLTVV.

In its sample, this clone was seen once. The V gene is TRBV19, the J gene TRBJ1-2; TRBD1 matches at 8 bases. Germline assignment: CDR1 LNHDA and CDR2 SQIVND (reference sequence). The CDR3 spans 14 residues. J was trimmed by 0 bases and V by 5 bases; bases with no gene match: 2. CDR3 in amino acids: CASSPGQANYGYTF. The CDR3, as DNA: TGTGCCAGTAGTCCGGGACAGGCTAACTATGGCTACACCTTC.

The V call is TRBV18, the J call TRBJ2-7, with TRBD1 as a possible D gene (6 bases). Trimming took 3 bases from V and 3 from J, leaving 15 bases between them. From germline, CDR1 is KGHSH and CDR2 LQKENI. This CDR3 region has 15 residues. Written as DNA, the CDR3 is TGTGCCAGCTCACCTGGGTGGGACACCATCTACGAGCAGTACTTC. This translates into CASSPGWDTIYEQYF. Full variable domain (rest looked up from reference TRBV18 and TRBJ2-7): NAGVMQNPRHLVRRRGQEARLRCSPMKGHSHVYWYRQLPEEGLKFMVYLQKENIIDESGMPKERFSAEFPKEGPSILRIQQVVRGDSAAYFCASSPGWDTIYEQYFGPGTRLTVT.

The rearrangement links TRBV10-1 to TRBJ1-1; 7 bases agree with TRBD1. Per germline, CDR1 WNHNN and CDR2 SYGVQD (reference sequence). The CDR3 is 14 amino acids. The ends lost 5 bases at V and 4 bases at J; junction bases unmatched: 7. The CDR3 nucleotides are TGCGCCAGCAGTCCAGGGGGTACGAGCACTGAAGCTTTCTTT. It is translated as CASSPGGTSTEAFF.

This clone showed up just once. This chain connects TRBV20-1 to TRBJ2-1; D not certain. Trimming cost V 8 bases and J 4 bases, with 6 bases left between them. The CDR3 loop spans 10 amino acids. Germline-derived CDR1 and CDR2 are DFQATT and SNEGSKA (reference sequence). The CDR3 region has the DNA TGCAGTCCAGGATACAATGAGCAGTTCTTC. Encoded protein: CSPGYNEQFF.

This clone showed up just once. This rearrangement joins TRBV19 to TRBJ1-1, with 9 nucleotides matching TRBD1. The J segment lost 5 bases and the V segment lost 1 base, leaving 5 bases of the junction unmatched. The CDR3 spans 15 residues. Per germline, CDR1 LNHDA and CDR2 SQIVND (reference sequence). The CDR3: CASSIGGTGSTEAFF. The CDR3 coding sequence is TGTGCCAGTAGTATAGGGGGGACAGGGAGTACTGAAGCTTTCTTT.

This clone showed up just a few times. The genes are TRBV9 and TRBJ1-1; D unclear. The V and J ends lost 3 bases and 3 bases respectively, with 6 bases between them. The CDR3 consists of 12 residues. CDR1 is SGDLS and CDR2 is YYNGEE in the germline V gene. DNA for the CDR3: TGTGCCAGCAGCGCCCAGGACACTGAAGCTTTCTTT. As protein: CASSAQDTEAFF.

In DNA, the CDR3 is TGTGCCAGCAGCCCAAGCGGGAGAGGGGTCTCAGATACGCAGTATTTT. The encoded protein is CASSPSGRGVSDTQYF. The chain carries TRBV9 and TRBJ2-3; 8 nucleotides align to TRBD2. The V gene end was trimmed by 4 bases and the J gene end by 4 bases; junction bases not matched to a gene: 11. CDR3 length: 16 residues. Germline V lookup: CDR1 SGDLS, CDR2 YYNGEE.

The genes are TRBV28 and TRBJ1-2; 12 bases are shared with TRBD1. This CDR3 has 15 residues. With 4 bases clipped from V and 4 bases from J, the junction kept 4 bases outside the gene matches. Per the germline V gene, CDR1 is MDHEN and CDR2 is SYDVKM. The CDR3 is CASSSGTGGVYGYTF. CDR3 sequence (DNA): TGTGCCAGCAGTTCAGGGACAGGGGGCGTCTATGGCTACACCTTC.

The table lists this clone with a few counts. The rearrangement uses TRBV21-1 and TRBJ1-1. TRBV21-1 is shown as a pseudogene. The CDR3 sequence is 11 residues long. The chain's CDR3 is CASSNYTEAFF. The DNA for the CDR3 is TGTGCCAGCAGCAACTACACTGAAGCTTTCTTT.

The chain uses TRBV9 and TRBJ1-1; D call uncertain. The CDR3 has 13 amino acids. The V and J ends lost 0 bases and 10 bases respectively, with 13 bases between them. Germline V gene lookup returns CDR1 SGDLS and CDR2 YYNGEE. In DNA form, the CDR3 reads TGTGCCAGCAGCGTAGTAGTAGGCGGGCCAGCTTTCTTT. It yields the protein CASSVVVGGPAFF.

CDR3 bases: TGTGCCATCACGTCCGGAGCTCAGCGGAACACTGAAGCTTTCTTT. It encodes CAITSGAQRNTEAFF. The chain uses TRBV28 and TRBJ1-1; D is unclear. V dropped 10 bases and J dropped 1 base, with 19 bases sitting between them. This CDR3 has 15 amino acids. The germline V gene encodes CDR1 MDHEN and CDR2 SYDVKM.

Comment on this clone: Because the CDR3 is missing its conserved closing phenylalanine or tryptophan, this is likely a read error. V is TRBV30 and J is TRBJ1-2; D is undetermined. V shed 3 bases and J shed 1 base, with 9 bases lying between them. CDR1 and CDR2 (germline): GTSNPN, SVGIG (reference sequence). The CDR3 has 13 residues. The CDR3 is CAWRDSVNYGYTL. The CDR3 DNA sequence: TGTGCCTGGAGGGATTCAGTTAACTATGGCTACACCCTC.